The sequence of this T cell receptor (beta chain) was determined in a study of neurological immune-mediated disorders. The CDR3 is 13 amino acids. Trimming removed 1 base at V and 6 bases at J, with 9 bases between. CDR1 is DFQATT and CDR2 is SNEGSKA in the germline V gene (reference sequence). Sequencing runs each generated in excess of 180 million TCR-beta sequences derived from 15-18 subjects. One entry per CDR3 protein, called by TCRdb with MiXCR from the 5' RACE reads. This sample has some 20,000 distinct CDR3 sequences; over 25% occur once, and the top ten carry around 30%. The unsorted libraries had their origin in 2 million PBMCs stored at -80 C.

This clonotype was obtained from a man aged 50 to 60 with HTLV-1-associated myelopathy (HAM/TSP). The material sequenced was PBMCs. The chain employs TRBV20-1 and TRBJ2-2, with D possibly TRBD1 on 6 matching bases. The chain's CDR3 is CSARGQGPGELFF. CDR3 bases: TGCAGTGCTAGAGGTCAGGGGCCCGGGGAGCTGTTTTTT.